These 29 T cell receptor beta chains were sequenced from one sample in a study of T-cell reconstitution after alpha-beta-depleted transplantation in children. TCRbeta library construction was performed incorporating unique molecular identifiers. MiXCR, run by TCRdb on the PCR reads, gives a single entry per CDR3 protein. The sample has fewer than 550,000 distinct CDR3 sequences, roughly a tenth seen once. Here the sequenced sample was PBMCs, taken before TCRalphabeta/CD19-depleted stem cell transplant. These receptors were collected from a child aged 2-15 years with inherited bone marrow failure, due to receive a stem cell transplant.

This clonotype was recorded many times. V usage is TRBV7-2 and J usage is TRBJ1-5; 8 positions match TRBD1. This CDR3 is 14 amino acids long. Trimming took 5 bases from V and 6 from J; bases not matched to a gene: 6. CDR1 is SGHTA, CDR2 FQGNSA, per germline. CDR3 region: CASSLQGVGQPQHF. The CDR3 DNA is TGTGCCAGCAGCCTACAGGGGGTGGGTCAGCCCCAGCATTTT.

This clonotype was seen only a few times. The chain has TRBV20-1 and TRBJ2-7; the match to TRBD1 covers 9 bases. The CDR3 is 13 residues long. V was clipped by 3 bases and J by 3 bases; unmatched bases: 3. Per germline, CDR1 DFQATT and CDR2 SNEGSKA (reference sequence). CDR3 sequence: CSARSGQGYEQYF. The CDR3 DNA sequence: TGCAGTGCTAGGTCGGGACAGGGCTACGAGCAGTACTTC.

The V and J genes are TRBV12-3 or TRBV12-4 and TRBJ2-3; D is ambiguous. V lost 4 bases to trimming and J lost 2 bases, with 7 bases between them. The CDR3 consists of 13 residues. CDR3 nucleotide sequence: TGTGCCAGCAGTTCAGTATTCACAGATACGCAGTATTTT. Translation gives CASSSVFTDTQYF.

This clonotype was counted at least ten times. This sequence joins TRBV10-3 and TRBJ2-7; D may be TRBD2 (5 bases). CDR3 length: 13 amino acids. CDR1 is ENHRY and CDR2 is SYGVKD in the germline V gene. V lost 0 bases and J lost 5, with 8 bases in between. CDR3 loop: CAISESGSHEQYF. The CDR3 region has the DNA TGTGCCATCAGTGAGTCTGGGAGCCACGAGCAGTACTTC.

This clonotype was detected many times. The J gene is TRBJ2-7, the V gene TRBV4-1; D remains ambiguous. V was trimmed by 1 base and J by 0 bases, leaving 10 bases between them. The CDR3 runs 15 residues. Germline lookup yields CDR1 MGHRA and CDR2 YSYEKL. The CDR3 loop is CASSQVAPSSYEQYF. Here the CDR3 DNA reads TGCGCCAGCAGCCAAGTGGCGCCGAGCTCCTACGAGCAGTACTTC.

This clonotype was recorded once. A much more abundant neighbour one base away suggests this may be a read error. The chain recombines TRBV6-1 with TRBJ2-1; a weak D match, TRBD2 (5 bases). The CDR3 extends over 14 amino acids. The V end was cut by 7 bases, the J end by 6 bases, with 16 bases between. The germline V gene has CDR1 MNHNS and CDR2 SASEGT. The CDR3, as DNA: TGTGCCAGCAATAGAGGGAGAAGGTTCAATGAGCAGTTCTTC. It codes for CASNRGRRFNEQFF.

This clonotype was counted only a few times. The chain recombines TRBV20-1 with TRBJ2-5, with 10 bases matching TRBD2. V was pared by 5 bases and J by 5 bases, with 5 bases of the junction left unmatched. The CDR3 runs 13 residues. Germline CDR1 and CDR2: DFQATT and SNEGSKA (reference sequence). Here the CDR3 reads CSASSGRGETQYF. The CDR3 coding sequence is TGCAGTGCTTCTAGCGGGAGAGGGGAGACCCAGTACTTC.

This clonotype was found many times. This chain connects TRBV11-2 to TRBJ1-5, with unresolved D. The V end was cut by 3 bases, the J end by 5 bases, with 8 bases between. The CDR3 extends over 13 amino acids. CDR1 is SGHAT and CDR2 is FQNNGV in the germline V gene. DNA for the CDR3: TGTGCCAGCAGCTTTAGAGTAGATCAGCCCCAGCATTTT. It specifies CASSFRVDQPQHF.

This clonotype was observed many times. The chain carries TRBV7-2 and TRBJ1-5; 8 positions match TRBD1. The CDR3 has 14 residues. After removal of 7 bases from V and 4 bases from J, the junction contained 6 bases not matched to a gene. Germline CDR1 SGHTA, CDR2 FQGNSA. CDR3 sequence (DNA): TGTGCCAGCACCCCTGACAGGGGTAATCAGCCCCAGCATTTT. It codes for CASTPDRGNQPQHF.

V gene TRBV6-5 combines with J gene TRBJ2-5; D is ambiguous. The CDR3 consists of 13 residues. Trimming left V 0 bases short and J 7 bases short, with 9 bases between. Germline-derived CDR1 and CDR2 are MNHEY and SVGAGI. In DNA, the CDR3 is TGTGCCAGCAGTTACTCGGAATTATCGACCCAGTACTTC. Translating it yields CASSYSELSTQYF.

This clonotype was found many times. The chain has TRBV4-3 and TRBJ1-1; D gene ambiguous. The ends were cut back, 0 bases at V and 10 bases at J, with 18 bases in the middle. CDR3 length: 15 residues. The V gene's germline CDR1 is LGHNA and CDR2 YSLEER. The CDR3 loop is CASSQDRWTDDGAFF. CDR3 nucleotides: TGCGCCAGCAGCCAAGATCGATGGACGGACGACGGAGCTTTCTTT.

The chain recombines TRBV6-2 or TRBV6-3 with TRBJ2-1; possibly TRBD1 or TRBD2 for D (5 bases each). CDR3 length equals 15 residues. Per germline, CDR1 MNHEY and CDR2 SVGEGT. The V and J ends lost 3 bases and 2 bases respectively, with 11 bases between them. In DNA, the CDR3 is TGTGCCAGCAGTTATACCGGGGCTCCCTACAATGAGCAGTTCTTC. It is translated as CASSYTGAPYNEQFF.

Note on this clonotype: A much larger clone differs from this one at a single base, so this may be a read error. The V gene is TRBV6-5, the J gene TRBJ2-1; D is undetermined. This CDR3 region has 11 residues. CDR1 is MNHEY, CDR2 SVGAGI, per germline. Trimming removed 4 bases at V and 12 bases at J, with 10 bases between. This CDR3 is CASSSARAQFF. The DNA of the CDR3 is TGTGCCAGCAGTTCGGCCCGGGCGCAGTTCTTC.

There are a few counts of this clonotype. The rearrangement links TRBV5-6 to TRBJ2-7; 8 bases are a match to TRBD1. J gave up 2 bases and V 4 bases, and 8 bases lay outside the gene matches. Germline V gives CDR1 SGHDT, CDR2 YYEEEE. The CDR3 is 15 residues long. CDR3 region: CASSPWRTGTYEQYF. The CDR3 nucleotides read TGTGCCAGCAGCCCGTGGAGGACAGGGACCTACGAGCAGTACTTC.

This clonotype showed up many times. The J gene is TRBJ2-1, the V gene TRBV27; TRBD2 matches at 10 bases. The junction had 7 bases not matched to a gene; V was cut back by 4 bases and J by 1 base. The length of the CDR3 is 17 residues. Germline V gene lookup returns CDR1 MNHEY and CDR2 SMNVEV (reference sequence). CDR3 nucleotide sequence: TGTGCCAGCAGTTCCCCTAGCGGGAGAGCGTCCTACAATGAGCAGTTCTTC. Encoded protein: CASSSPSGRASYNEQFF.

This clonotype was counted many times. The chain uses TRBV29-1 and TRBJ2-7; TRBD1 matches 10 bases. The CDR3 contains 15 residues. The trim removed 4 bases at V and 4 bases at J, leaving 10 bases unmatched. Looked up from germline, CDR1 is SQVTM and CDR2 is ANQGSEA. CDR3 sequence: CSVGSGTGVFYEQYF. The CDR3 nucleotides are TGCAGCGTTGGGTCCGGGACAGGGGTTTTTTACGAGCAGTACTTC.

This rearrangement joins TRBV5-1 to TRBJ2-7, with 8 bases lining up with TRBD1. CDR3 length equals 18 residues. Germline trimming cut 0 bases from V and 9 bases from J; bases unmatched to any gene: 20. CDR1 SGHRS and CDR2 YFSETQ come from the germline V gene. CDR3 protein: CASSLGPRTGRFFRGQYF. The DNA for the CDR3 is TGCGCCAGCAGCTTGGGACCGCGGACAGGGAGGTTCTTTCGCGGGCAGTACTTC.

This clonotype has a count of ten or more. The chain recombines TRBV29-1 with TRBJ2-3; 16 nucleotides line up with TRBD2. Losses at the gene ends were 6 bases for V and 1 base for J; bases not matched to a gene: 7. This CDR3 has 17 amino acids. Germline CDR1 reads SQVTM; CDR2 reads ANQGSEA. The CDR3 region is CSVGLAGGEWGTDTQYF. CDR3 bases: TGCAGCGTGGGACTAGCGGGAGGGGAATGGGGCACAGATACGCAGTATTTT.

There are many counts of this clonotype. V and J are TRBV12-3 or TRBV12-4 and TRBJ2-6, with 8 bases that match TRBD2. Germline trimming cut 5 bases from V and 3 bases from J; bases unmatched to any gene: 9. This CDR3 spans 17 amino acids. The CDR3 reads CASSRAGAVGGANVLTF. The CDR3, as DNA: TGTGCCAGCAGTCGAGCGGGAGCGGTAGGTGGGGCCAACGTCCTGACTTTC.

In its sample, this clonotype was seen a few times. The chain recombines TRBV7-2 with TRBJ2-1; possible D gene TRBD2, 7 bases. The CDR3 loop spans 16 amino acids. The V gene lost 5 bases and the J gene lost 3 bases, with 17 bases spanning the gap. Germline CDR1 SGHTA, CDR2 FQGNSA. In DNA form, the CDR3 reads TGTGCCAGCAGCCTAGGGGGGTGGGAGGGCTACAATGAGCAGTTCTTC. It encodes CASSLGGWEGYNEQFF.

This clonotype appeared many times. DNA for the CDR3: TGTGCCAGCTCCGTAGGGGCAGGAAATGAGCAGTTCTTC. Protein sequence: CASSVGAGNEQFF. V gene TRBV12-3 or TRBV12-4 combines with J gene TRBJ2-1; TRBD1 is a possible D gene (5 bases). The CDR3 loop spans 13 amino acids. The V end was cut by 8 bases, the J end by 7 bases, with 15 bases between.

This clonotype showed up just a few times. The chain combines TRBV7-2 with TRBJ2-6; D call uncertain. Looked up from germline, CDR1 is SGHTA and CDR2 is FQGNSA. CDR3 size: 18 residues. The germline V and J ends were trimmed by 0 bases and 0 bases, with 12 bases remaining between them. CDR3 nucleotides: TGTGCCAGCAGCTTAGCGGTGTGGTTGGGCTCTGGGGCCAACGTCCTGACTTTC. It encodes CASSLAVWLGSGANVLTF.

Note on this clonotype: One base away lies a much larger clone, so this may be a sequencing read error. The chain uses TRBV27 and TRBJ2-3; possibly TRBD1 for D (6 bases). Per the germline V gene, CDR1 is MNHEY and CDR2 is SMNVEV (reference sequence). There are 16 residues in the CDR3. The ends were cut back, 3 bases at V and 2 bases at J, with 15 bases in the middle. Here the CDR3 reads CASSFSGVRVTDTQYF. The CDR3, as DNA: TGTGCCAGCAGTTTCTCAGGGGTAAGAGTCACAGATACGCAGTATTTT.

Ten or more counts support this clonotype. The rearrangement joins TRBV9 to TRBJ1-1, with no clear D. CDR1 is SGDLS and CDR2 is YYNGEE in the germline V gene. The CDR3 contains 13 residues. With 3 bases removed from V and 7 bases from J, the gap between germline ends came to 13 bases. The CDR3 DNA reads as TGTGCCAGCAGCGCCCCGGACGGAGTTGAAGCTTTCTTT. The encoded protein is CASSAPDGVEAFF.

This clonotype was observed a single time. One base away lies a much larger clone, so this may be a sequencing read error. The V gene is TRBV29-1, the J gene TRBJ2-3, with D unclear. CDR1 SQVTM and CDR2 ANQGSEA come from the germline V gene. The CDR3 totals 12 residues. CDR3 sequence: CCVDGLTDTQYF. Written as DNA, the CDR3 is TGCTGCGTTGACGGGCTGACAGATACGCAGTATTTT.

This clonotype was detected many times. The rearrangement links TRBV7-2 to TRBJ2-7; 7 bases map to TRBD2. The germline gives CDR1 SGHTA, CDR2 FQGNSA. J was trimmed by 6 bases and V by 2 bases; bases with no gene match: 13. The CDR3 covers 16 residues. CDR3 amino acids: CASSLNEWEGPPEQYF. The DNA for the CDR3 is TGTGCCAGCAGCTTAAACGAGTGGGAGGGGCCCCCCGAGCAGTACTTC.

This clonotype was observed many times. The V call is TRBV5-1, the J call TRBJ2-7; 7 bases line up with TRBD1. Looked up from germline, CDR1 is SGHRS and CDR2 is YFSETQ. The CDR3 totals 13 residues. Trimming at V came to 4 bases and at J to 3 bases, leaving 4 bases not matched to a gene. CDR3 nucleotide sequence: TGCGCCAGCAGCAGGGACAGCAACTACGAGCAGTACTTC. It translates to CASSRDSNYEQYF.

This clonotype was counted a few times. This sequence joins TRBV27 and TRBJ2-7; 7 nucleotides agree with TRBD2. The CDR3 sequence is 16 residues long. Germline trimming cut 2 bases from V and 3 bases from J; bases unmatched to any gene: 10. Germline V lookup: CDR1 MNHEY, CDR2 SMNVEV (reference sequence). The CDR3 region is CASSLGAGEKSYEQYF. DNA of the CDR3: TGTGCCAGCAGTTTAGGGGCGGGAGAAAAGAGCTACGAGCAGTACTTC.

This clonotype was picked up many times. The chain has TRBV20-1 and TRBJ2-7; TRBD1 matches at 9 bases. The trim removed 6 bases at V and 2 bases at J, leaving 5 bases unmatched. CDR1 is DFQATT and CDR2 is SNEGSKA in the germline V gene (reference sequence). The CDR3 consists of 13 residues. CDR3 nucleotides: TGCAGTGCGTCGACAGGGGGGACCTACGAGCAGTACTTC. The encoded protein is CSASTGGTYEQYF.